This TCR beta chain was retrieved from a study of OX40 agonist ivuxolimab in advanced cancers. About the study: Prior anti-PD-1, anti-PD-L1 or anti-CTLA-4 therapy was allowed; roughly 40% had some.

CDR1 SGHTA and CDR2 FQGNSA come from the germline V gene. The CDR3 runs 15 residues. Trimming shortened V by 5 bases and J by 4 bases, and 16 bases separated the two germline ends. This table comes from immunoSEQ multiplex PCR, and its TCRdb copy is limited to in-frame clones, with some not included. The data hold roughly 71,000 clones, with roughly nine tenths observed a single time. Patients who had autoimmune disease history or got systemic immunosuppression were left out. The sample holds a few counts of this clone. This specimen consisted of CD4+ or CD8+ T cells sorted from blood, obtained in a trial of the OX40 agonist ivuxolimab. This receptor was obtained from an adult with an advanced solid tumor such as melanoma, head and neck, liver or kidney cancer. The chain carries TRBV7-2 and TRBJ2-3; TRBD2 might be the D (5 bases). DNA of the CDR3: TGTGCCAGCAGCCCAGGACTTAGTAGAGCAGATACGCAGTATTTT. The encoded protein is CASSPGLSRADTQYF.